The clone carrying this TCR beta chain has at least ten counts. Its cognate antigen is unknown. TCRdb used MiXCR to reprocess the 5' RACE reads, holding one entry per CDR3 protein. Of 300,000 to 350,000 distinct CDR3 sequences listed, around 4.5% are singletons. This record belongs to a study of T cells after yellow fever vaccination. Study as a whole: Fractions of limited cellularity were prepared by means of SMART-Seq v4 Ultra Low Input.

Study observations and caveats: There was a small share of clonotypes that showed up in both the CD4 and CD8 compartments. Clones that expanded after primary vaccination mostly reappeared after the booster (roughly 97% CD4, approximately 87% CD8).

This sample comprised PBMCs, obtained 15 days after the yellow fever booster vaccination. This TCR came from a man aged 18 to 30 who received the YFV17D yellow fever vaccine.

CDR3 sequence reads: CASSLSGGRSPLHF. The CDR3 DNA is TGTGCCAGCAGCTTAAGCGGGGGGCGATCACCCCTCCACTTT. The chain joins TRBV11-2 to TRBJ1-6; D may be TRBD1 (6 bases). CDR1 is SGHAT, CDR2 FQNNGV, per germline. V lost 2 bases, J lost 10 bases, and 12 bases lay in between. CDR3 length: 14 residues.